This T cell receptor beta chain appears in the sequencing data of a study of blood T cell repertoires in COVID-19 (TCRdb year 2020). Regarding the research as a whole: Collaborator samples came from the United States, Italy and Spain and covered acute and convalescent phases of COVID-19. Deeply sampled blood TCRbeta repertoires from subjects exposed to, actively infected with, or recovered from COVID-19 were included in the dataset. The repertoires were released in a freely available public database intended as a resource for research on the immune response to SARS-CoV-2. Samples were obtained from the ongoing ImmuneRACE study (first 160 participants) and from roughly 1,300 subjects provided by 6 global collaborators. The material from the prospective study consisted of cDNA or gDNA derived from T cells, B-cell-depleted T cells, or PBMCs. Nearly every sample came with metadata listing a de-identified subject ID, COVID-19 status, age in years and sex. Where available, HLA class I and class II types were taken from metadata supplied by the sample provider and were not determined by assay-based typing.

CDR1 and CDR2 (LNHDA, SQIVND) derive from the germline V gene (reference sequence). The CDR3 has 17 amino acids, counting the end cysteine and phenylalanine. Left in the record is the CDR3 DNA by itself, 51 bases read in frame from the first base. Relative to germline, V is 6 bases shorter and J is 1 base shorter, with 19 bases between their ends. This clone has only a few counts. Its target antigen remains unknown. No much larger clone exists at a distance of one base, and base qualities are not known. Beyond this particular receptor, the publication reports: The amount of clinical and demographic metadata varied by source and participant and was provided uncurated.

Each collaborating institution followed its own protocols to collect whole blood in K2EDTA tubes. For TCRbeta analysis, collaborators shipped samples in one of three forms: frozen whole blood, isolated PBMCs, or DNA extracted from either of those sample types. The immunoSEQ Assay, a bias-controlled multiplex PCR, was used to amplify TCRbeta CDR3 regions from genomic DNA. As for the original processing: The number of nucleated cells in each sample was estimated from the amplification of reference gene primers within the assay. To quantify the absolute abundance of each unique TCRbeta CDR3 rearrangement, sequence reads were collapsed and filtered. For each sample, productive Simpson clonality was calculated by taking the square root of Simpson's diversity index across productive rearrangements. In TCRdb, the immuneACCESS table is reduced to in-frame sequences with V and J assigned. These tables do not hold every clone; where another copy was compared, an unresolved V gene accounts for under half, and the others remain unexplained. D and trimming were read from the DNA, whereas the V and J calls and clone size are those reported in that table. The sample has some 160,000 clones on record, over 75% of them singletons. The ten largest clones add up to 6.5% of the sample.

Sequenced input: peripheral blood. This receptor chain uses TRBV19 and TRBJ1-5; possibly the D gene is TRBD1, per 6 matching bases. This clonotype was obtained from a man in his sixties or seventies with active or convalescent COVID-19. The DNA reads TGTGCCAGTAGAGACTTCCCCACCAGGGGAAGCAATCAGCCCCAGCATTTT. This codes for CASRDFPTRGSNQPQHF.